Following are 26 T cell receptor beta chains from one sample sequenced in a study of CD8 T cells in ankylosing spondylitis. General study points: Typical of ankylosing spondylitis blood, it appeared, was a TCR beta motif of eight highly homologous variants.

MiXCR, run by TCRdb on the 5' RACE reads, gives a single entry per CDR3 protein. The table lists roughly 450,000 distinct CDR3 sequences, roughly 26% of them singletons. Their recognized antigens are unknown. Sequenced: blood, either unsorted or a sorted T cell fraction (not recorded which). The receptor source for this set is a male donor with ankylosing spondylitis.

This chain connects TRBV11-3 to TRBJ1-1; 12 nucleotides align to TRBD1. Germline assignment: CDR1 SGHNT and CDR2 YENEEA. Germline trimming cut 5 bases from V and 5 bases from J; bases unmatched to any gene: 3. The CDR3 totals 14 residues. CDR3 in amino acids: CASSAGQGATEAFF. Here the CDR3 DNA reads TGTGCCAGCAGCGCGGGACAGGGGGCTACTGAAGCTTTCTTT.

The chain uses TRBV29-1 and TRBJ2-7; TRBD1 is a possible D gene (6 bases). V was pared by 4 bases and J by 3 bases, with 19 bases between. The CDR3 length is 15 residues. The germline gives CDR1 SQVTM, CDR2 ANQGSEA. CDR3 region: CSVGRTRDKHYEQYF. The CDR3, as DNA: TGCAGCGTTGGCCGGACCCGGGACAAGCACTACGAGCAGTACTTC.

The rearrangement joins TRBV6-1 to TRBJ2-5; the D gene is possibly TRBD1 (5 bases). This CDR3 has 13 residues. Between the trimmed V and J ends, which lost 6 bases and 3 bases, there was a span of 11 bases. Looked up from germline, CDR1 is MNHNS and CDR2 is SASEGT. In nucleotides, the CDR3 is TGTGCCAGCAGCAGCCCGACAGAAGAGACCCAGTACTTC. Translating it yields CASSSPTEETQYF.

This clonotype was seen more than once but under ten times. The chain uses TRBV5-1 and TRBJ2-3; 13 bases align to TRBD2. The CDR3 has 17 residues. V lost 5 bases, J lost 2 bases, and 8 bases stayed unmatched. Germline CDR1 reads SGHRS; CDR2 reads YFSETQ. The CDR3 DNA follows: TGCGCCAGCAGTCAAATCGGACTAGCGGGAGACACAGATACGCAGTATTTT. Amino acids: CASSQIGLAGDTDTQYF.

This clonotype came up a few times. This chain links TRBV5-6 with TRBJ1-1; D perhaps matches TRBD1 (5 bases). V was pared by 4 bases and J by 5 bases, with 12 bases between. The CDR3 covers 13 residues. Germline loops: CDR1 SGHDT, CDR2 YYEEEE. For the CDR3, the DNA is TGTGCCAGCAGCAAGACAGCAAGTACTGAAGCTTTCTTT. Amino acid sequence: CASSKTASTEAFF.

The chain uses TRBV6-5 and TRBJ2-1; D may be TRBD1 (5 bases). The germline gives CDR1 MNHEY, CDR2 SVGAGI. The ends were cut back, 0 bases at V and 7 bases at J, with 13 bases in the middle. The CDR3 has 15 residues. For the CDR3, the DNA is TGTGCCAGCAGTTACTCACGATTTCAGGGTAATGAGCAGTTCTTC. This gives the protein CASSYSRFQGNEQFF.

This clonotype was seen more than once but under ten times. This chain uses TRBV5-1 with TRBJ2-1; the D is unclear. Per germline, CDR1 SGHRS and CDR2 YFSETQ. The CDR3 is 14 residues long. With 4 bases removed from V and 10 bases from J, the gap between germline ends came to 18 bases. The CDR3 sequence is CASSPQPGSDEQFF. The CDR3 coding sequence is TGCGCCAGCAGCCCCCAGCCAGGATCGGACGAGCAGTTCTTC.

The chain carries TRBV20-1 and TRBJ2-1; 10 bases match TRBD2. Germline CDR1 and CDR2: DFQATT and SNEGSKA (reference sequence). J lost 9 bases, V lost 0 bases, and 8 bases had no gene match. The CDR3 extends over 15 amino acids. CDR3 residues: CSARDWKREGGEQFF. The CDR3 nucleotides read TGCAGTGCTAGAGATTGGAAGCGGGAGGGGGGTGAGCAGTTCTTC.

The chain joins TRBV7-2 to TRBJ1-4, with 9 bases identical to TRBD1. The V gene end was trimmed by 3 bases and the J gene end by 6 bases; junction bases not matched to a gene: 2. Germline lookup yields CDR1 SGHTA and CDR2 FQGNSA. The CDR3 contains 14 residues. As DNA, the CDR3 is TGTGCCAGCAGCTTTTGGACAGGGGATGAAAAACTGTTTTTT. Translation: CASSFWTGDEKLFF.

The chain combines TRBV19 with TRBJ2-1; 8 nucleotides line up with TRBD2. The CDR3 is 16 amino acids. The J segment lost 4 bases and the V segment lost 7 bases, leaving 12 bases of the junction unmatched. Germline-derived CDR1 and CDR2 are LNHDA and SQIVND (reference sequence). CDR3 nucleotide sequence: TGTGCCAGTATCGGGCGGGAGGTTGTGGGGTACAATGAGCAGTTCTTC. Translated, it gives CASIGREVVGYNEQFF.

The chain joins TRBV5-6 to TRBJ2-7, with D uncertain. The CDR3 length is 13 residues. V lost 4 bases to trimming and J lost 2 bases, with 10 bases between them. Germline V gives CDR1 SGHDT, CDR2 YYEEEE. CDR3 residues: CASSPDRTYEQYV. CDR3 nucleotides: TGTGCCAGCAGCCCGGACCGTACCTACGAGCAGTACGTC.

This clonotype was counted between two and nine times. The chain joins TRBV7-2 to TRBJ2-6; perhaps TRBD1 as D (6 bases). The germline gives CDR1 SGHTA, CDR2 FQGNSA. This CDR3 contains 15 residues. Trimming removed 5 bases at V and 4 bases at J, with 12 bases between. CDR3: CASSIQGLGANVLTF. CDR3 in DNA: TGTGCCAGCAGCATACAGGGCCTCGGGGCCAACGTCCTGACTTTC.

This rearrangement joins TRBV9 to TRBJ2-5; 10 bases are shared with TRBD2. Germline values: CDR1 SGDLS, CDR2 YYNGEE. With 3 bases clipped from V and 4 bases from J, the junction kept 9 bases outside the gene matches. The CDR3 has 16 residues. DNA of the CDR3: TGTGCCAGCAGCGGGAGCGGGAGGGCCGCGGGAGAGACCCAGTACTTC. Amino acids: CASSGSGRAAGETQYF.

This clonotype was seen a handful of times. The chain couples TRBV10-3 to TRBJ2-3, with D possibly TRBD2 on 5 matching bases. This CDR3 has 16 amino acids. The V end was cut by 0 bases, the J end by 5 bases, with 15 bases between. Germline loops: CDR1 ENHRY, CDR2 SYGVKD. CDR3 sequence (DNA): TGTGCCATCAGTGAGTCGGAAGCGGTTGGAGAAGATACGCAGTATTTT. Translated: CAISESEAVGEDTQYF.

This clonotype was observed a handful of times. The chain uses TRBV20-1 and TRBJ2-1; possibly TRBD1 or TRBD2 for D (6 bases each). V was pared by 1 base and J by 0 bases, with 13 bases between. The length of the CDR3 is 16 residues. Germline loops: CDR1 DFQATT, CDR2 SNEGSKA (reference sequence). CDR3 region: CSARGGAGDSYNEQFF. DNA of the CDR3: TGCAGTGCTAGAGGGGGGGCTGGTGACTCCTACAATGAGCAGTTCTTC.

CDR3 residues: CASSQGQGASNTEAFF. The CDR3 region has the DNA TGTGCCAGCAGCCAGGGACAGGGGGCTTCGAACACTGAAGCTTTCTTT. The rearrangement joins TRBV4-2 to TRBJ1-1; the match to TRBD1 covers 12 bases. Losses at the gene ends were 3 bases for V and 1 base for J; bases not matched to a gene: 3. The CDR3 loop spans 16 amino acids. CDR1 is LGHNA, CDR2 YNFKEQ, per germline.

J is TRBJ2-2 and V is TRBV20-1; tentative D call: TRBD2 (7 bases). Trimming cost V 1 base and J 5 bases, with 14 bases left between them. The CDR3 is 15 amino acids. CDR1 and CDR2 (germline): DFQATT, SNEGSKA (reference sequence). The CDR3 DNA reads TGCAGTGCTAGAGCCCGTGGGGGGGCTACCGGGGAGCTGTTTTTT. Protein sequence: CSARARGGATGELFF.

This clonotype was recorded a few times. The CDR3 DNA reads as TGTGCCAGCAGTTTAGGAGGACAGCTAACCGGGGAGCTGTTTTTT. It specifies CASSLGGQLTGELFF. This chain joins TRBV27 and TRBJ2-2; tentatively, D is TRBD1 (6 bases). Trimming shortened V by 2 bases and J by 5 bases, and 12 bases separated the two germline ends. Germline CDR1 and CDR2: MNHEY and SMNVEV (reference sequence). The CDR3 is made up of 15 amino acids.

This clonotype was seen only a few times. Here the CDR3 reads CASSPVRGDGYTF. CDR3 nucleotides: TGTGCCAGCAGCCCGGTCAGGGGGGACGGCTACACCTTC. The chain carries TRBV13 and TRBJ1-2; 7 nucleotides match TRBD1. The germline gives CDR1 PRHDT, CDR2 FYEKMQ (reference sequence). Trimming removed 5 bases from V and 8 bases from J; junction bases left unmatched: 8. The CDR3 is 13 amino acids. The full variable domain, completed using reference TRBV13 and TRBJ1-2, is AAGVIQSPRHLIKEKRETATLKCYPIPRHDTVYWYQQGPGQDPQFLISFYEKMQSDKGSIPDRFSAQQFSDYHSELNMSSLELGDSALYFCASSPVRGDGYTFGSGTRLTVV.

This chain uses TRBV5-1 with TRBJ2-7; D is possibly TRBD2 (7 bases). The CDR3 covers 15 residues. Per the germline V gene, CDR1 is SGHRS and CDR2 is YFSETQ. Deletions cut 6 bases from V and 3 bases from J, with 19 bases between. CDR3 region: CASNPRGRGDYEQYF. CDR3 in DNA: TGCGCCAGCAACCCCCGGGGGAGGGGGGACTACGAGCAGTACTTC.

This clonotype appeared a few times. This chain connects TRBV7-6 to TRBJ2-3; 14 bases fit TRBD2. Germline CDR1 and CDR2: SGHVS and FNYEAQ. The CDR3 has 17 residues. The V gene end was trimmed by 5 bases and the J gene end by 6 bases; junction bases not matched to a gene: 10. The CDR3 sequence: CASSRPTSGREVDTQYF. The CDR3 nucleotides are TGTGCCAGCAGCCGCCCGACTAGCGGGAGGGAGGTGGATACGCAGTATTTT.

This clonotype was observed a few times. V is TRBV20-1 and J is TRBJ2-3, with 7 bases aligning to TRBD2. There are 16 residues in the CDR3. Germline CDR1 DFQATT, CDR2 SNEGSKA (reference sequence). Trimming cost V 3 bases and J 4 bases; bases outside gene matches: 13. CDR3 bases: TGCAGTGCTAGGGACCTAGGGCTAGCGGAAGCAGATACGCAGTATTTT. Residues: CSARDLGLAEADTQYF.

In its sample, this clonotype was seen a few times. The V gene is TRBV20-1, the J gene TRBJ2-2, with D unclear. Trimming took off 3 bases at V and 4 bases at J, with 9 bases between the two ends. The length of the CDR3 is 13 residues. CDR1 and CDR2 from the germline V gene are DFQATT and SNEGSKA (reference sequence). The CDR3 region has the DNA TGCAGTGCTAGGAGGAAGTTCACCGGGGAGCTGTTTTTT. Residues: CSARRKFTGELFF.

The chain has TRBV5-1 and TRBJ2-3; 7 nucleotides agree with TRBD2. Germline assignment: CDR1 SGHRS and CDR2 YFSETQ. With 0 bases clipped from V and 2 bases from J, the junction kept 6 bases outside the gene matches. The CDR3 spans 16 residues. Here the CDR3 reads CASSLVGLKSTDTQYF. Here the CDR3 DNA reads TGCGCCAGCAGCTTGGTGGGACTAAAATCCACAGATACGCAGTATTTT. Variable domain in full (rest from reference TRBV5-1 and TRBJ2-3): KAGVTQTPRYLIKTRGQQVTLSCSPISGHRSVSWYQQTPGQGLQFLFEYFSETQRNKGNFPGRFSGRQFSNSRSEMNVSTLELGDSALYLCASSLVGLKSTDTQYFGPGTRLTVL.

This clonotype turned up a few times. A junction end diverges from the germline sequence, so it may reflect a read error. In DNA, the CDR3 is TGTGCCATCAGTGAGTCCCAGGACCATCAAAGGTTC. It codes for CAISESQDHQRF. V gene TRBV10-3 combines with J gene TRBJ2-5; D is uncertain. CDR3 length: 12 residues. Germline lookup yields CDR1 ENHRY and CDR2 SYGVKD.

This clonotype turned up a few times. This chain uses TRBV10-2 with TRBJ2-1; 14 nucleotides agree with TRBD2. V lost 6 bases and J lost 7; bases outside the gene matches: 8. Germline CDR1 reads WSHSY; CDR2 reads SAAADI. CDR3 length: 16 residues. The CDR3: CASSGLAGGPRNEQFF. As DNA, the CDR3 is TGCGCCAGCAGCGGACTAGCGGGAGGCCCACGTAATGAGCAGTTCTTC.